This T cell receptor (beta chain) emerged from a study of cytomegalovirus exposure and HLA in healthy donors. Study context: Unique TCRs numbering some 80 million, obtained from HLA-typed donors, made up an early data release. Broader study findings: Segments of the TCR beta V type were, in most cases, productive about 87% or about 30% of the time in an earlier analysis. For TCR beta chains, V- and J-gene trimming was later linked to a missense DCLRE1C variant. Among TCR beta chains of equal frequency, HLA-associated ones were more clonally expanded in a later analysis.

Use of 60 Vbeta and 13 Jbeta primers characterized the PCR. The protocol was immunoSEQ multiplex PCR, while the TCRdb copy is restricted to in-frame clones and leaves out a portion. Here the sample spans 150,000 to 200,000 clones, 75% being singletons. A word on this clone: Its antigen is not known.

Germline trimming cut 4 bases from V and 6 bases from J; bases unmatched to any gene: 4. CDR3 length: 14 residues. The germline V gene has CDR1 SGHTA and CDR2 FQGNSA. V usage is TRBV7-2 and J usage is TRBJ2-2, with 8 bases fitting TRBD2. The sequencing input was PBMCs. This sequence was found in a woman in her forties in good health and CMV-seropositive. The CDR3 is CASSSGLGAGELFF. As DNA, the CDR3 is TGTGCCAGCAGCTCGGGACTAGGGGCCGGGGAGCTGTTTTTT.